This TCR beta chain was found in a study of blood T cell repertoires in COVID-19. Germline V gene lookup returns CDR1 SNHLY and CDR2 FYNNEI. Trimming took off 6 bases at V and 6 bases at J, with 14 bases between the two ends. The CDR3 consists of 14 residues. Clones were read by immunoSEQ multiplex PCR, and TCRdb kept only the in-frame ones, dropping some. The table has about 180,000 clones, roughly 80% seen once. Sequenced sample: peripheral blood. The TCR comes from a man aged 18 to 30 with active or convalescent COVID-19. V usage is TRBV2 and J usage is TRBJ1-4, with D possibly TRBD1 on 5 matching bases. CDR3 in amino acids: CASRAGPQDEKLFF. Here the CDR3 DNA reads TGTGCCAGCAGGGCAGGGCCACAGGATGAAAAACTGTTTTTT.